This TCR beta chain stems from a study of blood T cell repertoires in COVID-19. Across the whole study: PBMCs, B-cell-depleted T cells, or T cells were the source of the cDNA or gDNA that made up the material.

The CDR3 length is 16 residues. CDR1 and CDR2 from the germline V gene are MRHNA and SNTAGT. V was clipped by 6 bases and J by 2 bases, with 18 bases between them. Clones were read by immunoSEQ multiplex PCR, and TCRdb kept only the in-frame ones, dropping some. Among roughly 64,000 clones, roughly three quarters were seen once, and the ten largest hold more than 13%. The chain links TRBV6-4 to TRBJ2-3, with D tentatively TRBD1 (7 bases). The receptor comes from a man between 60 and 75 years old with COVID-19, enrolled during active disease. The sample comprised peripheral blood. The CDR3 DNA reads TGTGCCAGCAGCCGGGGGACAGAAATAACCACAGATACGCAGTATTTT. Translation: CASSRGTEITTDTQYF.